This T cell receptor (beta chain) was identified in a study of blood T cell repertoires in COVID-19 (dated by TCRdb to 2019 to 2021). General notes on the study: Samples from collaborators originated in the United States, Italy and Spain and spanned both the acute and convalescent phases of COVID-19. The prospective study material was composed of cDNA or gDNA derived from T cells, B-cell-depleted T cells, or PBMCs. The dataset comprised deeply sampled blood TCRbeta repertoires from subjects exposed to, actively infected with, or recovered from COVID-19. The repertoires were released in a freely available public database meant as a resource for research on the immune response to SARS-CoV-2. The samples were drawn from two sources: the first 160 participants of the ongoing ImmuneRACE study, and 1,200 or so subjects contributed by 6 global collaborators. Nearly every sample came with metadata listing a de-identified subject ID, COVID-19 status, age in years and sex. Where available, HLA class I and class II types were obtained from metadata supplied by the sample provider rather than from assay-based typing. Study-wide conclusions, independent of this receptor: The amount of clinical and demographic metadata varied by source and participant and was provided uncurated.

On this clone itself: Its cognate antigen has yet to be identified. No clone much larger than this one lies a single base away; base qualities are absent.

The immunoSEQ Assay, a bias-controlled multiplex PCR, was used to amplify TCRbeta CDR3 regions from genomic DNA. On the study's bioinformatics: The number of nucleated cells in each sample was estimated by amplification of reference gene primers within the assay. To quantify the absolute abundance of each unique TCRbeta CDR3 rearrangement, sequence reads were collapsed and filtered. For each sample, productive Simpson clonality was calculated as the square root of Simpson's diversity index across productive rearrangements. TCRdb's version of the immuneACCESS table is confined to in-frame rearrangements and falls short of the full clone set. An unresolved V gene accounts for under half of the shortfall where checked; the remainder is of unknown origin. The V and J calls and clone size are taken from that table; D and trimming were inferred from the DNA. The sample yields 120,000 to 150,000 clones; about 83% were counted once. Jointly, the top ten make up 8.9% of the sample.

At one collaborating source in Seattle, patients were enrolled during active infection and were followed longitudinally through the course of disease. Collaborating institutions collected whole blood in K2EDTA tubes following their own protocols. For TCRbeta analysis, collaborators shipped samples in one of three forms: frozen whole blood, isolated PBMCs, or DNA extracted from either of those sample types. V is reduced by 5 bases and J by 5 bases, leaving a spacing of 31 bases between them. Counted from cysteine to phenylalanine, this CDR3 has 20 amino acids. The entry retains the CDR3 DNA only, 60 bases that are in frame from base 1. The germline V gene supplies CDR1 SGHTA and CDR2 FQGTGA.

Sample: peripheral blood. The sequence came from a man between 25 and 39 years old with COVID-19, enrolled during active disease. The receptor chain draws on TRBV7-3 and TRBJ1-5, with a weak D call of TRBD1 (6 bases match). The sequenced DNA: TGTGCCAGCAGCCCGCCGGGACAAACTCTTACGCAACCCCCGGATCAGCCCCAGCATTTT. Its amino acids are CASSPPGQTLTQPPDQPQHF.